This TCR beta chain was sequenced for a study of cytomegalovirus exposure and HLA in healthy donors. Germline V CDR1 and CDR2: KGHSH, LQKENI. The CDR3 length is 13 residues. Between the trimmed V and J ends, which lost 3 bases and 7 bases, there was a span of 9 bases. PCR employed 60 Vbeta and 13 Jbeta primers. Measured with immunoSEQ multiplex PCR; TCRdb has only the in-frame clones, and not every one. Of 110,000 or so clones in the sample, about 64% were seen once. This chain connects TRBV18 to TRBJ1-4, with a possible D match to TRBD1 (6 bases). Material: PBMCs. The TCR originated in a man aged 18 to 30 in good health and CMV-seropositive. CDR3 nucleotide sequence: TGTGCCAGCTCACCGGGGGCAGGTGAAAAACTGTTTTTT. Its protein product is CASSPGAGEKLFF.